This T cell receptor (beta chain) was observed in a study of blood T cell repertoires in COVID-19. This clone has just one count. Profiling relied on immunoSEQ multiplex PCR, and the TCRdb table lists in-frame clones only, not all of them. The table records around 210,000 clones, around nine tenths of them present only once. Between the trimmed V and J ends, which lost 4 bases and 5 bases, there was a span of 5 bases. This CDR3 spans 11 amino acids. The germline gives CDR1 KGHSY, CDR2 FQNENV. Specimen: peripheral blood. V is TRBV16 and J is TRBJ2-5, with a weak D call TRBD2 (5 bases). The sequence derives from a man aged 18 to 30 with active or convalescent COVID-19. This chain's CDR3 is CASSRGETQYF. In DNA, the CDR3 is TGTGCCAGCAGCCGAGGGGAGACCCAGTACTTC.